Below are 20 T cell receptor beta chains sequenced from a single sample in a study of shared clonotypes between healthy human individuals. Profiled with immunoSEQ multiplex PCR; TCRdb holds only in-frame clones, not every one. This table has millions of clones, around nine tenths appearing once. Source material: naive CD4+ T cells sorted from blood. Subset: CD45RA+ positively selected. These receptor sequences come from a man between 18 and 35 years old in good health.

The genes are TRBV11-2 and TRBJ2-7; TRBD1 aligns across 7 bases. J was trimmed by 0 bases and V by 5 bases; bases with no gene match: 4. Germline CDR1 is SGHAT and CDR2 is FQNNGV. The CDR3 is made up of 14 amino acids. The CDR3 nucleotides read TGTGCCAGCAGCGAGAGGGGGCTCTCCTACGAGCAGTACTTC. Its translation is CASSERGLSYEQYF. Together with reference TRBV11-2 and TRBJ2-7, the CDR3 gives the full variable domain: EAGVAQSPRYKIIEKRQSVAFWCNPISGHATLYWYQQILGQGPKLLIQFQNNGVVDDSQLPKDRFSAERLKGVDSTLKIQPAKLEDSAVYLCASSERGLSYEQYFGPGTRLTVT.

The chain recombines TRBV29-1 with TRBJ1-1; a possible D gene is TRBD1 (5 bases). Trimming stripped 6 bases from V and 2 bases from J, with 10 bases between. The CDR3 spans 12 residues. Germline assignment: CDR1 SQVTM and CDR2 ANQGSEA. The CDR3 DNA is TGCAGCGTAGCAGGGCCTAACACTGAAGCTTTCTTT. Its protein is CSVAGPNTEAFF.

The chain uses TRBV6-1 and TRBJ2-1, with a tentative D call TRBD1 (5 bases). The CDR3 sequence is 15 residues long. Deletions cut 2 bases from V and 1 base from J, with 9 bases between. Germline V gene sequence: CDR1 MNHNS, CDR2 SASEGT. The CDR3 protein is CASSEQGASYNEQFF. DNA for the CDR3: TGTGCCAGCAGTGAACAAGGGGCATCCTACAATGAGCAGTTCTTC.

The chain combines TRBV30 with TRBJ2-1; TRBD2 matches 12 bases. Germline V gives CDR1 GTSNPN, CDR2 SVGIG (reference sequence). The CDR3 totals 15 residues. V shed 0 bases, J shed 7 bases, and the junction held 4 bases outside the gene matches. CDR3 nucleotide sequence: TGTGCCTGGAGTGTGAGACTAGCGGGAGCAAATGAGCAGTTCTTC. It yields the protein CAWSVRLAGANEQFF. Filled out from reference TRBV30 and TRBJ2-1, the complete variable domain reads SQTIHQWPATLVQPVGSPLSLECTVEGTSNPNLYWYRQAAGRGLQLLFYSVGIGQISSEVPQNLSASRPQDRQFILSSKKLLLSDSGFYLCAWSVRLAGANEQFFGPGTRLTVL.

The CDR3 region is CASGKERNTEAFF. As DNA, the CDR3 is TGTGCTAGTGGCAAAGAAAGGAACACTGAAGCTTTCTTT. V usage is TRBV12-5 and J usage is TRBJ1-1, with D hard to call. CDR3 length: 13 amino acids. The germline CDR1 and CDR2 sequences are LGHNT and FRNRAP. Trimming left V 6 bases short and J 1 base short, with 9 bases between.

The J gene is TRBJ2-1, the V gene TRBV19; TRBD1 aligns across 9 bases. This CDR3 is built from 14 residues. The V and J ends lost 9 bases and 7 bases, in that order; junction bases with no gene match: 10. Germline V gives CDR1 LNHDA, CDR2 SQIVND (reference sequence). In nucleotides, the CDR3 is TGTGCCAGCCTCCCTGACAGGGGGGCTAATGAGCAGTTCTTC. Translated: CASLPDRGANEQFF.

This clone is a singleton in its sample. This chain uses TRBV6-5 with TRBJ2-1, with a weak D call TRBD1 (6 bases). The CDR3 covers 12 residues. The germline V gene encodes CDR1 MNHEY and CDR2 SVGAGI. The V end lost 2 bases, the J end lost 14 bases, and 13 bases lay between the germline ends. The CDR3: CASSYQGLVEFF. CDR3 nucleotide sequence: TGTGCCAGCAGTTACCAGGGGCTAGTGGAGTTCTTC.

This chain connects TRBV15 to TRBJ1-5; D gene ambiguous. Germline V gene sequence: CDR1 LNHNV, CDR2 YYDKDF (reference sequence). V gave up 0 bases and J gave up 6 bases, with 9 bases separating them. CDR3 length: 14 amino acids. The DNA for the CDR3 is TGTGCCACCAGCAGAGAACTATCGAGTCAGCCCCAGCATTTT. It encodes CATSRELSSQPQHF.

V is TRBV28 and J is TRBJ2-1; 9 positions agree with TRBD2. The CDR3 is 15 amino acids. CDR1 and CDR2 (germline): MDHEN, SYDVKM. The junction had 7 bases not matched to a gene; V was cut back by 7 bases and J by 3 bases. CDR3 amino acids: CASTSGLANYNEQFF. The CDR3 region has the DNA TGTGCCAGCACCTCCGGACTAGCGAACTACAATGAGCAGTTCTTC. The whole variable domain, filled in from reference TRBV28 and TRBJ2-1, reads DVKVTQSSRYLVKRTGEKVFLECVQDMDHENMFWYRQDPGLGLRLIYFSYDVKMKEKGDIPEGYSVSREKKERFSLILESASTNQTSMYLCASTSGLANYNEQFFGPGTRLTVL.

V is TRBV6-4 and J is TRBJ2-3, with D tentatively TRBD1 or TRBD2 (5 bases each). V was pared by 3 bases and J by 6 bases, with 10 bases between. Germline V gives CDR1 MRHNA, CDR2 SNTAGT. The CDR3 has 13 residues. CDR3 nucleotides: TGTGCCAGCAGTGAAACTAGGGGCGATACGCAGTATTTT. This sequence encodes CASSETRGDTQYF.

The chain combines TRBV5-1 with TRBJ2-3, with TRBD2 matching 9 bases. V dropped 4 bases and J dropped 1; count of bases not matched to a gene: 4. Germline lookup yields CDR1 SGHRS and CDR2 YFSETQ. CDR3 length: 15 residues. DNA of the CDR3: TGCGCCAGCAGCGGCGCTAGCGGGGGCACAGATACGCAGTATTTT. Its protein product is CASSGASGGTDTQYF.

This rearrangement joins TRBV5-8 to TRBJ2-1, with TRBD2 matching over 9 bases. J was trimmed by 8 bases and V by 4 bases; bases with no gene match: 7. The CDR3 contains 14 residues. Looked up from germline, CDR1 is SGHTS and CDR2 is YDEGEE. As DNA, the CDR3 is TGTGCCAGCAGCAGATCTAGCGGGGTATATGAGCAGTTCTTC. This sequence encodes CASSRSSGVYEQFF.

The chain links TRBV4-2 to TRBJ1-1; D gene ambiguous. The CDR3 has 12 amino acids. V dropped 5 bases and J dropped 0 bases, with 4 bases sitting between them. CDR1 LGHNA and CDR2 YNFKEQ come from the germline V gene. The CDR3, as DNA: TGTGCCAGCAGCTTTGTGAACACTGAAGCTTTCTTT. It codes for CASSFVNTEAFF.

J is TRBJ1-2 and V is TRBV6-1; TRBD1 matches at 8 bases. V lost 1 base and J lost 4; bases outside the gene matches: 5. Germline V gene data show CDR1 as MNHNS and CDR2 as SASEGT. CDR3 length: 15 amino acids. The CDR3: CASSEGQGPGYGYTF. The CDR3 DNA is TGTGCCAGCAGTGAAGGACAGGGGCCAGGCTATGGCTACACCTTC.

In regard to this clone: The same CDR3 arises from other DNA sequences in this sample as well. The chain combines TRBV5-1 with TRBJ1-6, with 9 nucleotides matching TRBD1. Germline V lookup: CDR1 SGHRS, CDR2 YFSETQ. The J segment lost 6 bases and the V segment lost 0 bases, leaving 4 bases of the junction unmatched. The CDR3 sequence is 16 residues long. The CDR3 protein is CASSLGGTGSNSPLHF. CDR3 bases: TGCGCCAGCAGCTTGGGGGGGACAGGGAGTAATTCACCCCTCCACTTT. The full variable domain, in which reference TRBV5-1 and TRBJ1-6 provide the parts outside the CDR3, is KAGVTQTPRYLIKTRGQQVTLSCSPISGHRSVSWYQQTPGQGLQFLFEYFSETQRNKGNFPGRFSGRQFSNSRSEMNVSTLELGDSALYLCASSLGGTGSNSPLHFGNGTRLTVT.

This clone came up once. The chain uses TRBV9 and TRBJ1-6, with D maybe TRBD1 (6 bases). Trimming removed 5 bases at V and 1 base at J, with 19 bases between. This CDR3 is built from 18 residues. CDR1 and CDR2 (germline): SGDLS, YYNGEE. The CDR3 here is CASSLRGGPESYNSPLHF. The CDR3 nucleotides are TGTGCCAGCAGTTTACGGGGGGGCCCTGAGTCCTATAATTCACCCCTCCACTTT.

About this clone itself: This specimen includes other DNA sequences encoding the same CDR3. This sequence joins TRBV18 and TRBJ1-1; D ambiguous. Per germline, CDR1 KGHSH and CDR2 LQKENI. V was cut by 3 bases and J by 5 bases, with 10 bases left in between. The CDR3 is 13 amino acids. The CDR3: CASSPLLDTEAFF. For the CDR3, the DNA is TGTGCCAGCTCACCCCTCCTTGATACTGAAGCTTTCTTT.

The rearrangement joins TRBV5-1 to TRBJ2-1; no reliable D call. This CDR3 is 19 amino acids long. Looked up from germline, CDR1 is SGHRS and CDR2 is YFSETQ. The ends were cut back, 0 bases at V and 0 bases at J, with 19 bases in the middle. DNA of the CDR3: TGCGCCAGCAGCTTGGGCCTCACTTCGGCGGAAAGCTCCTACAATGAGCAGTTCTTC. Protein sequence: CASSLGLTSAESSYNEQFF. Based on the CDR3 plus reference TRBV5-1 and TRBJ2-1, the full variable domain is KAGVTQTPRYLIKTRGQQVTLSCSPISGHRSVSWYQQTPGQGLQFLFEYFSETQRNKGNFPGRFSGRQFSNSRSEMNVSTLELGDSALYLCASSLGLTSAESSYNEQFFGPGTRLTVL.

The chain links TRBV7-2 to TRBJ1-6; D call uncertain. With 2 bases removed from V and 8 bases from J, the gap between germline ends came to 10 bases. CDR3 size: 14 residues. Germline assignment: CDR1 SGHTA and CDR2 FQGNSA. The CDR3 DNA is TGTGCCAGCAGCTTACGGGGTCTGGATTCACCCCTCCACTTT. Translation gives CASSLRGLDSPLHF.

This chain uses TRBV7-8 with TRBJ2-7, with 8 bases lining up with TRBD1. CDR1 is SGHVS and CDR2 is FQNEAQ in the germline V gene. The CDR3 runs 15 residues. Losses at the gene ends were 6 bases for V and 3 bases for J; bases not matched to a gene: 10. CDR3 DNA: TGTGCCAGCAGTCAAGGGGACAGGATTATCTACGAGCAGTACTTC. Protein: CASSQGDRIIYEQYF. Combining the CDR3 with reference TRBV7-8 and TRBJ2-7 gives the whole variable domain GAGVSQSPRYKVAKRGQDVALRCDPISGHVSLFWYQQALGQGPEFLTYFQNEAQLDKSGLPSDRFFAERPEGSVSTLKIQRTQQEDSAVYLCASSQGDRIIYEQYFGPGTRLTVT.